A selection of T cell receptor beta chains follows, all from one sample in a study of vaccination and CD4 T cells after COVID-19. Each CDR3 protein gets one entry after TCRdb re-called the PCR reads with MiXCR. Among nearly 20,000 distinct CDR3 sequences, about three quarters were seen once, and the ten largest hold approximately 17%. These receptors are not linked to any known antigen. Specimen: CD4+ T cells from blood, cultured in vitro, collected after SARS-CoV-2 vaccination. Receptors were obtained from a human donor who received a COVID-19 vaccine. CDR3s include the opening cysteine and the closing phenylalanine or tryptophan. A D gene is named only where the DNA matches it firmly. Clone size appears in some rows only: once, few, many, or a class for an expanded clone.

TRBD1	TRBV6-1	few	TRBJ1-2	TGTGCCAGCAGGGACTTACAGGGGGACTATGGCTACACCTTC	CASRDLQGDYGYTF
.	TRBV30	once	TRBJ1-6	TGTGCCGTTCGGGCGGGGGGGACATATAATTCACCCCTCCACTTT	CAVRAGGTYNSPLHF
TRBD1	TRBV7-2	.	TRBJ2-7	TGTGCCAGCAGCTTAGGACGGACAGGGCAATACGAGCAGTACTTC	CASSLGRTGQYEQYF
.	TRBV2	.	TRBJ2-2	TGTGCCAGCAGTGAACAGGGAGCCGGGGAGCTGTTTTTT	CASSEQGAGELFF
TRBD2	TRBV7-3	.	TRBJ2-7	TGTGCCAGCAGCTTGGGGCTTAGCGGGCCCTACGAGCAGTACTTC	CASSLGLSGPYEQYF
TRBD1	TRBV30	.	TRBJ2-7	TGTGCCTACGGGACAGGGGAAGAGCAGTACTTC	CAYGTGEEQYF
TRBD1	TRBV7-2	.	TRBJ1-1	TGTGCCAGCAGCCTGATACAGGGGGAAGCTTTCTTT	CASSLIQGEAFF
TRBD2	TRBV6-5	.	TRBJ2-5	TGTGCCAGCAGTTATAGCGGGGGGGCTGAGGGGGAGACCCAGTACTTC	CASSYSGGAEGETQYF
TRBD1	TRBV7-9	.	TRBJ2-7	TGTGCCAGCAGCCAACAGGGGGGTTACGAGCAGTACTTC	CASSQQGGYEQYF
.	TRBV6-1	.	TRBJ1-5	TGTGCCAGCAGTGAAGAGATGGGGCCCCAGCATTTT	CASSEEMGPQHF
.	TRBV27	.	TRBJ1-6	TGTGCCAGTAGAAGGAGGGTCGACTCACCCCTCCACTTT	CASRRRVDSPLHF
.	TRBV9	.	TRBJ2-2	TGTGCCAGCACCTACCATGACAGGAACACCGGGGAGCTGTTTTTT	CASTYHDRNTGELFF
TRBD1	TRBV2	few	TRBJ1-6	TGTGCCAGCAGGGTCAGGGGGCGGTATTCACCCCTCCACTTT	CASRVRGRYSPLHF
TRBD1	TRBV24-1	.	TRBJ1-2	TGTGCCACCAGCGAGGGACAGGGGTTGGGAGGCTACACCTTC	CATSEGQGLGGYTF
.	TRBV27	.	TRBJ1-6	TGTGCCACCAAGGGGATCTCCTATAATTCACCCCTCCACTTT	CATKGISYNSPLHF
TRBD1	TRBV14	once	TRBJ1-2	TGTGCCAGCAGCCAAGAGGTCACAGGGGGCTCGTATGGCTACACCTTC	CASSQEVTGGSYGYTF
.	TRBV7-6	few	TRBJ1-4	TGTGCCAGCAGCCCGCGACAGGTGTCAGCTAATGAAAAACTGTTTTTT	CASSPRQVSANEKLFF
.	TRBV19	.	TRBJ1-5	TGTGCCAGTAGTATTTACGGGAATACCGATCAGCCCCAGCATTTT	CASSIYGNTDQPQHF
TRBD2	TRBV12-3/TRBV12-4	.	TRBJ2-1	TGTGCCACCGCGAGGGGACTAGGAGGCGATGAGCAGTTCTTC	CATARGLGGDEQFF
.	TRBV21-1	.	TRBJ2-3	TGTGCCAGCTGTAGGACAGGGATCACAGATACGCAGTATTTT	CASCRTGITDTQYF
.	TRBV6-5	.	TRBJ1-1	TGTGCCAGCAGTTATTCCCAGGGAAGATGGGACACTGAAGCTTTCTTT	CASSYSQGRWDTEAFF
.	TRBV24-1	.	TRBJ2-6	TGTGCCACCAGTGACCGAGGGTACACTGGGGCCAACGTCCTGACTTTC	CATSDRGYTGANVLTF
TRBD1	TRBV19	once	TRBJ1-2	TGTGCCAGTACCCCTCAATCCGGGACAGGGGCCTATGGCTACACCTTC	CASTPQSGTGAYGYTF
.	TRBV5-8	.	TRBJ1-6	TGTGCCAGCAGCCTGCGGCACAGGGCAAAAAATTCACCCCTCCACTTT	CASSLRHRAKNSPLHF
TRBD2	TRBV20-1	.	TRBJ2-3	TGCAGTGCTTCCCCGATTAGCGGGGGGAACAGGGGAGATACGCAGTATTTT	CSASPISGGNRGDTQYF
TRBD1	TRBV7-9	few	TRBJ1-6	TGTGCCAGCAGCTTAGCGGGGACAGGGAATTCACCCCTCCACTTT	CASSLAGTGNSPLHF
.	TRBV19	.	TRBJ1-1	TGTGCCAGTAGTATAGCCCTGAACACTGAAGCTTTCTTT	CASSIALNTEAFF
.	TRBV19	.	TRBJ1-5	TGTGCCAGTAGTACCCACCCCCGGCAGGCGAATTACCCCCATAGCAATCAGCCCCAGCATTTT	CASSTHPRQANYPHSNQPQHF
.	TRBV2	.	TRBJ1-2	TGTGCCAGCAGTGACCGGGCCCCTAACTATGGCTACACCTTC	CASSDRAPNYGYTF
.	TRBV21-1	.	TRBJ1-2	TGTGCCAGCAGCAAAGCGGCCAGGGCCGATGGCTACACCTTC	CASSKAARADGYTF
TRBD1	TRBV7-2	.	TRBJ1-2	TGTGCCAGCAGCTCCAGGACAGGGACCCATTTTGGCTACACCTTC	CASSSRTGTHFGYTF